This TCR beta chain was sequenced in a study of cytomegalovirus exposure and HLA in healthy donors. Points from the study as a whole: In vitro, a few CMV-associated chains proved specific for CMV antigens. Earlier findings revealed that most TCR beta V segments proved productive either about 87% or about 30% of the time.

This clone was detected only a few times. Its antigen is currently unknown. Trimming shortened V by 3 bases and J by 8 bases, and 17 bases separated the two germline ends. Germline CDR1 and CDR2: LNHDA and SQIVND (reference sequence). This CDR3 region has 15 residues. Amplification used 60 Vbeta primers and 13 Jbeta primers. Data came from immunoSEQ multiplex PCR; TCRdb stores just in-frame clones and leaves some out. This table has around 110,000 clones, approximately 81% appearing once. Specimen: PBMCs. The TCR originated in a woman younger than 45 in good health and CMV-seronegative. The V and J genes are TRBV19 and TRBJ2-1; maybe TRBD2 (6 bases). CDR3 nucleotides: TGTGCCAGTAGTATCGGTGCGGGAAGAACCGATGAGCAGTTCTTC. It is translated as CASSIGAGRTDEQFF. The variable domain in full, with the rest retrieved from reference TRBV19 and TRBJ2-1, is DGGITQSPKYLFRKEGQNVTLSCEQNLNHDAMYWYRQDPGQGLRLIYYSQIVNDFQKGDIAEGYSVSREKKESFPLTVTSAQKNPTAFYLCASSIGAGRTDEQFFGPGTRLTVL.